This T cell receptor beta chain originates from a study of blood T cell repertoires in COVID-19. Background on the study: T cells, B-cell-depleted T cells, or PBMCs provided the cDNA or gDNA that served as material.

Adults between about 18 and 89 years of age took part from about two dozen US areas. The method was immunoSEQ multiplex PCR; TCRdb's version includes in-frame clones alone and lacks a portion of them. The data show over 250,000 clones, with around 87% seen just once and about 2.2% held by the top ten. This CDR3 has 16 amino acids. V was trimmed by 1 base and J by 0 bases, leaving 7 bases between them. Germline V gene lookup returns CDR1 SGHTA and CDR2 FQGNSA. Source material: PBMCs or T cells enriched from blood (not recorded which). The chain joins TRBV7-2 to TRBJ2-6; D gene uncertain. This sequence was found in a woman younger than 30 who had recovered from COVID-19. CDR3 protein: CASSLVSVSGANVLTF. The CDR3 DNA follows: TGTGCCAGCAGCTTAGTTTCGGTCTCTGGGGCCAACGTCCTGACTTTC.